The 13 T cell receptor beta chains below were found in one sample sequenced in a study of T cell responses to AZD1222 COVID-19 vaccine (TCRdb year 2021). The time point label here, explained by the study, means: baseline before first vaccination. The library relied on the immunoSEQ multiplex PCR assay. Here the immuneACCESS table is served through TCRdb, limited to in-frame sequences with V and J called. Missing clones are a known gap in these copies; in checked studies unresolved V genes cover under half, and the rest lacks a known reason. A total of around 140,000 clones appear in this sample, under 90% of them only once. The ten largest make up approximately 20% of the sample. The starting material was peripheral blood, obtained on day 0 of AZD1222 vaccination. Receptors were obtained from an adult in good health.

The chain carries TRBV9 and TRBJ1-5; D is ambiguous. The V gene's germline CDR1 is SGDLS and CDR2 YYNGEE. Trimming stripped 3 bases from V and 4 bases from J, with 8 bases between. The CDR3 is made up of 13 amino acids. The CDR3: CASSAGGNQPQHF. CDR3 in DNA: TGTGCCAGCAGCGCGGGCGGGAATCAGCCCCAGCATTTT.

V and J are TRBV3-1 (or the pseudogene TRBV3-2) and TRBJ1-1, with 7 bases identical to TRBD1. The CDR3 is 10 amino acids. CDR1 is LGHDT, CDR2 YNNKEL, per germline (reference sequence). J gave up 10 bases and V 8 bases, and 4 bases lay outside the gene matches. The CDR3 DNA reads as TGTGCCAGCGGGAGACAGGGAGCTTTCTTT. Residues: CASGRQGAFF.

The V gene is TRBV19, the J gene TRBJ2-7; D gene uncertain. Germline CDR1 is LNHDA and CDR2 is SQIVND (reference sequence). The CDR3 is made up of 15 amino acids. Trimming shortened V by 1 base and J by 3 bases, and 13 bases separated the two germline ends. CDR3 loop: CASSIVLLPFYEQYF. The CDR3 nucleotides read TGTGCCAGTAGTATAGTACTGCTCCCGTTCTACGAGCAGTACTTC. The variable domain in full, with the rest retrieved from reference TRBV19 and TRBJ2-7, is DGGITQSPKYLFRKEGQNVTLSCEQNLNHDAMYWYRQDPGQGLRLIYYSQIVNDFQKGDIAEGYSVSREKKESFPLTVTSAQKNPTAFYLCASSIVLLPFYEQYFGPGTRLTVT.

This clone was found a few times. J is TRBJ2-7 and V is TRBV24-1, with 7 bases matching TRBD2. V lost 2 bases, J lost 7 bases, and 10 bases stayed unmatched. Germline-derived CDR1 and CDR2 are KGHDR and SFDVKD. The CDR3 is 15 amino acids. Here the CDR3 reads CATSDSGGGLREQYF. Written as DNA, the CDR3 is TGTGCCACCAGTGATTCGGGGGGAGGGCTCCGGGAGCAGTACTTC.

V is TRBV6-2 or TRBV6-3 and J is TRBJ2-1; D remains unclear. CDR1 is MNHEY and CDR2 is SVGEGT in the germline V gene. V was clipped by 4 bases and J by 10 bases, with 14 bases between them. The length of the CDR3 is 13 residues. This CDR3 reads CASSFGPSAEQFF. CDR3 coding DNA: TGTGCCAGCAGTTTCGGACCCAGCGCAGAGCAGTTCTTC.

The J gene is TRBJ2-2, the V gene TRBV12-3 or TRBV12-4; no clear D gene. Trimming removed 8 bases at V and 1 base at J, with 8 bases between. The length of the CDR3 is 13 residues. CDR3 in amino acids: CASGRGNTGELFF. The CDR3 region has the DNA TGTGCCAGCGGACGAGGGAACACCGGGGAGCTGTTTTTT.

This chain joins TRBV6-1 and TRBJ1-4, with 7 bases identical to TRBD1. This CDR3 comprises 14 residues. V lost 3 bases to trimming and J lost 6 bases; unmatched junction nucleotides: 4. The germline gives CDR1 MNHNS, CDR2 SASEGT. CDR3 DNA: TGTGCCAGCAGTGACCCTGGACAGGATGAAAAACTGTTTTTT. Translated, it gives CASSDPGQDEKLFF.

This clone appeared a single time. The V gene is TRBV9, the J gene TRBJ1-5; TRBD1 aligns across 7 bases. V was pared by 4 bases and J by 3 bases, with 13 bases of the junction left unmatched. Germline values: CDR1 SGDLS, CDR2 YYNGEE. The CDR3 length is 17 residues. CDR3 in DNA: TGTGCCAGCAGCTCAGATACGACAGGGACCTTCAATCAGCCCCAGCATTTT. Its translation: CASSSDTTGTFNQPQHF.

The chain employs TRBV11-3 and TRBJ2-7; D gene ambiguous. The CDR3 runs 12 residues. Germline CDR1 and CDR2: SGHNT and YENEEA. The V gene lost 4 bases and the J gene lost 1 base, with 5 bases spanning the gap. This CDR3 reads CASSSKSYEQYF. The CDR3 region has the DNA TGTGCCAGCAGCTCCAAATCCTACGAGCAGTACTTC.

The J gene is TRBJ1-4, the V gene TRBV7-2; weak D call: TRBD1 (6 bases). The V and J ends lost 3 bases and 7 bases respectively, with 12 bases between them. Germline V gene lookup returns CDR1 SGHTA and CDR2 FQGNSA. The CDR3 loop spans 14 amino acids. CDR3 sequence (DNA): TGTGCCAGCAGCTTGAGCCTCAGGGGTGAAAAACTGTTTTTT. Amino acid sequence: CASSLSLRGEKLFF. The full variable domain, its missing parts supplied by reference TRBV7-2 and TRBJ1-4, is GAGVSQSPSNKVTEKGKDVELRCDPISGHTALYWYRQSLGQGLEFLIYFQGNSAPDKSGLPSDRFSAERTGGSVSTLTIQRTQQEDSAVYLCASSLSLRGEKLFFGSGTQLSVL.

This rearrangement joins TRBV9 to TRBJ2-5; either TRBD1 or TRBD2 may fit D (5 bases each). CDR1 is SGDLS, CDR2 YYNGEE, per germline. The CDR3 is 13 amino acids. V shed 4 bases and J shed 2 bases, with 9 bases lying between them. The CDR3 sequence: CASSQGPQETQYF. CDR3 DNA sequence: TGTGCCAGCAGCCAGGGACCACAAGAGACCCAGTACTTC.

This clone was recorded a few times. The chain employs TRBV4-3 and TRBJ1-2; D is possibly TRBD1 (5 bases). From germline, CDR1 is LGHNA and CDR2 YSLEER. CDR3 size: 16 residues. V was shortened by 5 bases and J by 5 bases, with 21 bases between the two germline ends. DNA of the CDR3: TGCGCCAGCAGCGCCGTGGGGGACTCGACGGGGTATGGCTACACCTTC. Its protein is CASSAVGDSTGYGYTF.

The rearrangement uses TRBV5-4 and TRBJ1-2; weak D call: TRBD1 (5 bases). The CDR3 runs 14 residues. V lost 4 bases, J lost 6 bases, and 16 bases lay in between. Germline-derived CDR1 and CDR2 are SGHNT and YYREEE (reference sequence). In DNA form, the CDR3 reads TGTGCCAGCAGCCCGGTGCGGGGGGTTAATGGCTACACCTTC. Translation gives CASSPVRGVNGYTF.